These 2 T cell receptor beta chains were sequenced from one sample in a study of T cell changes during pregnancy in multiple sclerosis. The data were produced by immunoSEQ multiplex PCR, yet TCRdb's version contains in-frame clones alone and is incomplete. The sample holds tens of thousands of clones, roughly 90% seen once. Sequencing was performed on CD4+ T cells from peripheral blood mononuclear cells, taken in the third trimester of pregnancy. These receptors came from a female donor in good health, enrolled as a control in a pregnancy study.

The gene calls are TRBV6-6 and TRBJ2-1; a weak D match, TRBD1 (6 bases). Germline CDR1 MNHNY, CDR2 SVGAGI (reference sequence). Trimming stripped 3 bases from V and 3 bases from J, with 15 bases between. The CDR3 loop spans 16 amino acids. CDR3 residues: CASSYRQGRNYNEQFF. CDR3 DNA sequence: TGTGCCAGCAGTTATCGGCAGGGGCGAAACTACAATGAGCAGTTCTTC.

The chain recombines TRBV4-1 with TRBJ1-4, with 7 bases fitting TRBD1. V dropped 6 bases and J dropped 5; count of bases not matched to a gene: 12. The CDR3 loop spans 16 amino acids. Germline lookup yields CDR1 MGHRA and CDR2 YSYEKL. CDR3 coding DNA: TGCGCCAGCAGTTTCAGGGGACAGTCCTTGAATGAAAAACTGTTTTTT. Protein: CASSFRGQSLNEKLFF.